This T cell receptor beta chain was found in a study of T cells in Graves' hyperthyroidism and ophthalmopathy. The table lists this clonotype with many counts. It was RNA transcripts that yielded the amplified TCR beta CDR3 regions. The primer set for the first-round RT-PCR of the TCR CDR3 was HTBI. TCRdb reprocessed the multiplex PCR reads via MiXCR and lists one record per CDR3 protein. The repertoire holds some 380,000 distinct CDR3 sequences, with approximately 13% as singletons. The CDR3 runs 13 residues. Trimming shortened V by 5 bases and J by 1 base, and 9 bases separated the two germline ends. Germline values: CDR1 LNHNV, CDR2 YYDKDF (reference sequence).

The sequencing sample was made of blood. This clonotype was obtained from a man aged 25-45 years with Graves' hyperthyroidism that later progressed to Graves' ophthalmopathy. This rearrangement joins TRBV15 to TRBJ2-7; D remains unclear. The CDR3 loop is CATSLWISYEQYF. The CDR3 nucleotides are TGTGCCACCAGCCTTTGGATTTCCTACGAGCAGTACTTC.